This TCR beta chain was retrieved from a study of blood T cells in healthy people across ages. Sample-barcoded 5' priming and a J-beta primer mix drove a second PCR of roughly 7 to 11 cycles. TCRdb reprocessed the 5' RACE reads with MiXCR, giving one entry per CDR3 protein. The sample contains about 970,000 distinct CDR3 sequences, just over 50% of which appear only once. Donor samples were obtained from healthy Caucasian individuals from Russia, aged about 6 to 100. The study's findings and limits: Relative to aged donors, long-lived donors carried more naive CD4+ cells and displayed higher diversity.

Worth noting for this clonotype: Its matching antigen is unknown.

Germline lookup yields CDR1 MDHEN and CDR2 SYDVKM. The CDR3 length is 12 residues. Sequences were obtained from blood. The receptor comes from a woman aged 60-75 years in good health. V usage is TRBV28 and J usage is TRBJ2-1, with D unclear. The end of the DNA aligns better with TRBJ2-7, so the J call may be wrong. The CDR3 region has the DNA TGTGCCAGCGTCGGTCTCGTTAACGAGCAGTACTTC. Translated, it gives CASVGLVNEQYF.